Listed below are T cell receptor beta chains from one sample, sequenced in a study of cytomegalovirus exposure and HLA in healthy donors. Clones were read by immunoSEQ multiplex PCR, and TCRdb kept only the in-frame ones, dropping some. The data show 130,000 to 150,000 clones, over 75% seen once. Sequenced input: PBMCs. These receptors all come from a woman aged 25-40 years in good health and CMV-seronegative. Both conserved end residues are part of each CDR3.

TRBV6-1	15	TRBJ2-7	CASSDRGRRGGEQYF
TRBV6-1	18	TRBJ2-5	CASSEGLLAGGSGETQYF
TRBV28	15	TRBJ2-3	CASSSLSGSTDTQYF
TRBV21-1	15	TRBJ2-2	CASTPGVRNTGELFF
TRBV29-1	12	TRBJ1-3	CSVEGLGNTIYF
TRBV7-2	17	TRBJ1-2	CASSARQGDRALGGYTF
TRBV7-2	14	NA	CASSLGQGRYEQYF
TRBV11-1	14	TRBJ2-5	CASSLVTGSETQYF
TRBV5-1	17	TRBJ2-5	CASSWITSGRAWETQYF
TRBV6-1	14	TRBJ2-7	CASSWDTNRVEQYF
TRBV19	13	NA	CASSINSLYEQYF
TRBV5-1	17	TRBJ1-3	CASSLAASGLSGNTIYF
TRBV28	14	TRBJ1-1	CASNVGGPLTEAFF
TRBV19	15	TRBJ2-7	CASSTGRLADYEQYF
TRBV5-1	14	TRBJ2-7	CASSFSGRSYEQYF
TRBV9	15	TRBJ2-1	CASSVDGEGYNEQFF
TRBV19	17	TRBJ1-2	CASSIGTGKPFNYGYTF
TRBV30	14	TRBJ2-3	CAWRTGIGTDTQYF
TRBV27	13	TRBJ2-3	CASSWGITDTQYF
TRBV6-1	14	TRBJ2-1	CASSGGDRYNEQFF
TRBV21-1	17	TRBJ2-2	CASTLRTGQGGTGELFF
TRBV9	18	TRBJ2-1	CASSTQGSGGAGSYEQFF
TRBV5-4	15	TRBJ2-2	CASSPRTGSLGELFF
TRBV28	12	TRBJ2-3	CASRSGTDTQYF
TRBV6-6	13	TRBJ1-5	CASSYGRDQPQHF
TRBV29-1	11	TRBJ1-1	CSVRVNTEAFF
TRBV11-1	14	TRBJ2-3	CASRWDFGTDTQYF
TRBV15	17	TRBJ1-1	CATSRGANRRVNTEAFF
TRBV19	15	TRBJ2-1	CASSIGLAGGNEQFF
TRBV7-8	17	TRBJ1-5	CASSSPGTEYSNQPQHF
TRBV6-1	15	TRBJ1-5	CASSEGGPSNQPQHF
TRBV6-4	13	TRBJ1-2	CASSDSTGGGHTF
TRBV4-2	15	TRBJ1-5	CASSQEDSQNQPQHF
TRBV28	15	TRBJ2-1	CASTLGGRSNNEQFF
TRBV11-3	15	TRBJ2-4	CASSSHTDSKNIQYF
TRBV5-1	13	TRBJ2-5	CASSLGRSETQYF
TRBV27	14	TRBJ2-2	CASGVAGTDGELFF
TRBV28	18	TRBJ2-6	CASSPHRGPASGANVLTF
TRBV2	15	TRBJ2-5	CASRPWTGYQETQYF
TRBV7-7	14	TRBJ2-2	CASSRGSNTGELFF
TRBV29-1	12	TRBJ1-2	CSAGRGEGGYTF
TRBV6-6	14	TRBJ1-1	CATATQTGDTEAFF
TRBV6-5	12	TRBJ2-7	CASSSGGGEQYF
TRBV9	15	TRBJ1-1	CASSENRERKTEAFF
TRBV5-1	15	TRBJ2-1	CASSPIGDRGDEQFF
TRBV5-6	15	TRBJ1-1	CASSLMGEENTEAFF
TRBV19	14	TRBJ2-3	CASSIGRGTDTQYF
TRBV2	11	TRBJ2-1	CASRTVVEQFF
TRBV30	16	TRBJ1-3	CAWGGLLRTGRNTIYF
TRBV7-8	16	TRBJ1-5	CASSLRQGIVNQPQHF
TRBV5-1	15	TRBJ2-5	CASSLSQGRYETQYF
TRBV2	17	TRBJ1-2	CASSESVAGPKGDGYTF
TRBV30	16	TRBJ2-2	CAWSVLSGRQNGELFF
TRBV29-1	11	TRBJ2-1	CSVLTSGRPIF